This is a list of T cell receptor beta chains from one sample in a study of vaccination effects on CD4 cells after COVID-19. The repertoire was sequenced with immunoSEQ multiplex PCR; TCRdb's copy has only in-frame clones and lacks some. The sample consists of tens of thousands of clones, roughly 70% of them appearing once. No antigens are known for them. The input for sequencing was CD4+ T cells from PBMCs cultured with HCoV-NL63 spike peptides, taken before COVID-19 vaccination. The origin of the receptors is a human donor who received a COVID-19 vaccine. The CDR3 runs from the conserved cysteine through the conserved F or W. D genes are given only for firm matches. Some rows mark clone size as missing; the rest say once, few, many or name a class of expanded clone.

length | J | size | V | D | DNA | CDR3
16 | TRBJ2-1 | . | TRBV12-1 | . | TGTGCCAGCAGCCCCCAGCGGGAGGGATACTACAATGAGCAGTTCTTC | CASSPQREGYYNEQFF
14 | TRBJ1-2 | once | TRBV28 | . | TGTGCCAGCAGTCCGGGACGGAGCCTTTATGGCTACACCTTC | CASSPGRSLYGYTF
14 | TRBJ1-1 | few | TRBV7-9 | . | TGTGCCAGCAGCTTTCCCGGGGGTGGCACTGAAGCTTTCTTT | CASSFPGGGTEAFF
14 | TRBJ1-6 | . | TRBV11-2 | . | TGTGCCAGCAGCCCTCGGACGGGAAATTCACCCCTCCACTTT | CASSPRTGNSPLHF
15 | TRBJ2-5 | . | TRBV4-1 | . | TGCGCCAGCAGCCAAGCGCGGACTGACGGGGAGACCCAGTACTTC | CASSQARTDGETQYF
16 | TRBJ2-1 | . | TRBV5-5 | . | TGTGCCAGCAGCTTACTACGGGAAGTTTCCTACAATGAGCAGTTCTTC | CASSLLREVSYNEQFF
16 | TRBJ2-7 | . | TRBV5-1 | . | TGCGCCAGCAGCCCGTCGCCCCCAGGGATGGGGTACGAGCAGTACTTC | CASSPSPPGMGYEQYF
13 | TRBJ1-5 | . | TRBV7-2 | . | TGTGCCAGCAGCTTAGGGGACCCTCTACCCCAGCATTTT | CASSLGDPLPQHF
13 | TRBJ2-5 | few | TRBV3-1/TRBV3-2 | . | TGTGCCAGCAGCCAAGGGGGGAAAGAGACCCAGTACTTC | CASSQGGKETQYF
14 | TRBJ2-7 | . | TRBV6-5 | . | TGTGCCAGCAGCCGAGGGACGCCGTACTACGAGCAGTACTTC | CASSRGTPYYEQYF
13 | TRBJ1-3 | medium-sized | TRBV12-5 | TRBD1 | TGTGCTAGCGGGACAGGGGTGGGAAACACCATATATTTT | CASGTGVGNTIYF
12 | TRBJ2-3 | . | TRBV3-1/TRBV3-2 | . | TGTGCCAGCAGCCTTGGACGAGATACGCAGTATTTT | CASSLGRDTQYF
12 | TRBJ1-1 | . | TRBV18 | . | TGTGCCAGCTCACTCCAGGGTACTGAAGCTTTCTTT | CASSLQGTEAFF
12 | TRBJ2-1 | . | TRBV5-4 | . | TGTGCCACCCGGGTTCAGGGCAATGAGCAGTTCTTC | CATRVQGNEQFF
15 | TRBJ2-7 | few | TRBV5-1 | TRBD1 | TGCGCCAGCAGCTTTTCGGGACAGGGGTCCTACGAGCAGTACTTC | CASSFSGQGSYEQYF
18 | TRBJ1-6 | . | TRBV12-5 | . | TGTGCTAGTGGTTTGCATCGGGCAGGCAGCTCCTATAATTCACCCCTCCACTTT | CASGLHRAGSSYNSPLHF
14 | TRBJ1-1 | . | TRBV7-9 | . | TGTGCCAGCAGCTTACACGGGGAGGGCACTGAAGCTTTCTTT | CASSLHGEGTEAFF